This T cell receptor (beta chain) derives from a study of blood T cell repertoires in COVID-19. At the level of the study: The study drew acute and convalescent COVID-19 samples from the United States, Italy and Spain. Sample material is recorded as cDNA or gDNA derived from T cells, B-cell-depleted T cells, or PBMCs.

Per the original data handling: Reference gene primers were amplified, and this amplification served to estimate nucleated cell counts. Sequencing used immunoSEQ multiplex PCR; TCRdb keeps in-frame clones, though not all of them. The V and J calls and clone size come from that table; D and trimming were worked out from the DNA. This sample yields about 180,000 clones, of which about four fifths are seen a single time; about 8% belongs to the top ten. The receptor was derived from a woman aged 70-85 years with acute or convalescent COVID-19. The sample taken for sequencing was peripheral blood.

CDR3 sequence reads: CASGGQGSTEAFF. The CDR3, as DNA: TGCGCCAGCGGGGGACAGGGGAGCACTGAAGCTTTCTTT. The chain is built from TRBV5-1 and TRBJ1-1; TRBD1 aligns across 10 bases. Trimming at V came to 7 bases and at J to 4 bases, leaving 4 bases not matched to a gene. The germline gives CDR1 SGHRS, CDR2 YFSETQ. The CDR3 is made up of 13 amino acids.